Shown below are 5 T cell receptor beta chains from a single sample sequenced in a study of blood T cell repertoires in COVID-19. Here immunoSEQ multiplex PCR was the method, and the copy in TCRdb shows in-frame clones only, minus some. The profile shows about 250,000 clones, 65% to 85% of them singletons. The material sequenced was peripheral blood. All receptors derive from a man aged 35-49 years with acute or convalescent COVID-19.

Concerning this clone: Other DNA sequences from this sample encode an identical CDR3 as well. This chain joins TRBV12-5 and TRBJ1-1; 8 nucleotides line up with TRBD1. The CDR3 covers 14 residues. V shed 2 bases, J shed 4 bases, and the junction held 3 bases outside the gene matches. Germline CDR1 reads LGHNT; CDR2 reads FRNRAP. The CDR3 nucleotides are TGTGCTAGTGGTTTGCAGGGGGCAAGCACTGAAGCTTTCTTT. Its translation is CASGLQGASTEAFF.

V and J are TRBV5-4 and TRBJ1-1, with D possibly being TRBD1 (5 bases). Germline V gene lookup returns CDR1 SGHNT and CDR2 YYREEE (reference sequence). The CDR3 totals 15 residues. Trimming removed 5 bases from V and 0 bases from J, with 14 bases in between. CDR3 in DNA: TGTGCCAGCAGGGGGCAGGGCTTTCTGAACACTGAAGCTTTCTTT. It codes for CASRGQGFLNTEAFF.

The V gene is TRBV6-5, the J gene TRBJ2-1; 8 bases line up with TRBD2. The CDR3 runs to 15 residues. The V gene's germline CDR1 is MNHEY and CDR2 SVGAGI. The ends lost 5 bases at V and 2 bases at J; junction bases unmatched: 5. CDR3 residues: CASSRSGRTYNEQFF. The CDR3 coding sequence is TGTGCCAGCAGTCGAAGCGGGAGAACCTACAATGAGCAGTTCTTC.

This chain connects TRBV6-5 to TRBJ2-7, with a possible D match to TRBD2 (6 bases). The V and J ends lost 7 bases and 2 bases respectively, with 18 bases between them. This CDR3 spans 15 amino acids. Germline lookup yields CDR1 MNHEY and CDR2 SVGAGI. The CDR3 region is CASTISGGSTYEQYF. For the CDR3, the DNA is TGTGCCAGCACTATAAGTGGAGGGAGCACCTACGAGCAGTACTTC.

This sequence joins TRBV12-3 or TRBV12-4 and TRBJ2-4, with no clear D. CDR3 size: 12 residues. Trimming shortened V by 6 bases and J by 4 bases, and 7 bases separated the two germline ends. The CDR3 sequence: CASSGWKNIQYF. In DNA, the CDR3 is TGTGCCAGCAGCGGTTGGAAAAACATTCAGTACTTC.